This TCR beta chain was observed in a study of metastatic and nonmetastatic thyroid tumors. Study-wide results and caveats: In blood and tumor, TCR beta diversity was reportedly significantly higher in malignant thyroid tumors than in benign nodules.

TCRdb re-called the PCR reads through MiXCR. Here the sample spans about 39,000 clones, about 20% being singletons. This clone was counted ten times or more. Its matching antigen is unknown. The sample carries other DNA sequences with the same CDR3. Trimming removed 6 bases at V and 0 bases at J, with 9 bases between. The CDR3 sequence is 15 residues long. Germline-derived CDR1 and CDR2 are SGHTA and FQGNSA. Every patient was untreated before thyroid surgery. The clonotype originates from a female donor with papillary thyroid cancer or a benign thyroid nodule (not recorded which). Some clones in this sample may be carry-over from other donors' samples. The J gene is TRBJ2-6, the V gene TRBV7-2; no reliable D call. What was sequenced was tumor tissue. The CDR3 DNA reads as TGTGCCAGCAGTCTAGGGCTCTCTGGGGCCAACGTCCTGACTTTC. Translating it yields CASSLGLSGANVLTF.